This T cell receptor beta chain was recorded in a study of CD8 T cells in Susac syndrome (dated by TCRdb to between 2019 and 2020). Regarding the study in general: Among the sequenced Susac syndrome patients, about six had clinically active disease and about eight were in clinical remission. At blood withdrawal, Susac syndrome patients were therapy-naive, treated with corticosteroids (with IVIg additionally given to some), or treated with IVIg alone. The study used repertoire sequencing to test whether antigen drove CD8+ T cell activation and differentiation in Susac syndrome. General findings and caveats noted by the study authors: The number of individuals in the TCR sequencing and HLA analysis was acknowledged as relatively small. In patients with Susac syndrome, the CD4+ T cell repertoire showed no detectable clonal expansion.

With regard to this clonotype: The antigen it binds to is not known. Qualities for individual bases were not recorded, and no much larger clone is one base off.

CDR1 and CDR2 were assigned from the germline V gene as KGHDR and SFDVKD. Its CDR3 holds 13 amino acids, cysteine through phenylalanine. The kept DNA is CDR3 alone, 39 bases in frame from the first base. Deletion took 4 bases off V and 3 bases off J, with a span of 7 bases between the germline ends. RNA was extracted using the RNeasy kit, and roughly 0.5 to 1 ug of the RNA was reverse transcribed with random hexamers. TCR beta CDR3 regions were amplified with the immunoSEQ multiplex PCR assay covering 54 Vbeta and 13 Jbeta segments. PCR amplification bias was corrected using a synthetic template baseline for primer optimization and computational correction. The authors processed their data as follows. Reads were annotated to V, D and J genes per IMGT and analyzed with immunoSEQ Analyzer, keeping only productive sequences. Clonality was computed as one minus Shannon entropy normalized by log2 of the number of productive unique sequences. Public and private clones were assessed among the 100 most prevalent clones of each patient and control. A clone was defined as Susac-specific if it was absent from the healthy and MS cohorts, from over a thousand published viral clones and from other ImmuneACCESS disease sequences. TCRdb reanalyzed the raw reads on its own, using fastp at Q25 for trimming and MiXCR for clone calling, and kept in-frame beta chains. Every CDR3 protein is listed once, alongside the most common genes and DNA of its rows. For this entry, the V and J calls and clone size follow TCRdb and not the study's own pipeline. For this sample there are 150,000 to 180,000 distinct CDR3 sequences; about 95% appear just once. The ten top clones hold about 0.17% of the sample.

Peripheral blood CD8+ and CD4+ T cells from healthy donors, Susac syndrome patients and multiple sclerosis patients were profiled using high-throughput TCR beta sequencing. The Susac syndrome patients fulfilled recently defined diagnostic criteria for definite or probable disease. Bulk CD8+ and CD4+ T cells were purified by magnetic negative isolation, whereas CD8+ TEMRA cells were enriched by FACS. Blood was collected in EDTA tubes and processed within 24 hours, with PBMCs isolated through density gradient centrifugation. PBMCs intended for TCR sequencing were cryopreserved in liquid nitrogen and thawed later in a water bath at 37 degrees C. A purity of at least 90% was achieved for sorted or isolated CD4+, CD8+ and CD8+ TEMRA cells.

The receptor chain draws on TRBV24-1 and TRBJ2-3, and perhaps TRBD1 as D gene, on 6 matching bases. The TCR originated in a human donor with Susac syndrome. Sequencing was done on a sample of CD4+ T cells from PBMCs. The encoded CDR3 is CATSEGGTDTQYF. The nucleotide sequence reads TGTGCCACCAGTGAAGGGGGAACAGATACGCAGTATTTT.